This T cell receptor beta chain was found in a study of shared clonotypes between healthy human individuals. General study points: Relative to clonotypes present in all four donors, those not shared had lower generation probabilities.

Comment on this clone: The antigen is undetermined.

The length of the CDR3 is 16 residues. Per the germline V gene, CDR1 is SGHRS and CDR2 is YFSETQ. V trimming: 6 bases; J trimming: 3 bases; junction bases outside the gene matches: 10. The protocol was immunoSEQ multiplex PCR, while the TCRdb copy is restricted to in-frame clones and leaves out a portion. The data contain millions of clones, 90% to 95% of them singletons. The genes are TRBV5-1 and TRBJ2-3; 10 bases are a match to TRBD2. Sequencing input: naive CD4+ T cells sorted from blood. Subset described: CD45RA+ positively selected. This clonotype was obtained from a man aged 18 to 30 in good health. The CDR3 sequence: CASKYVAGGVTDTQYF. The CDR3 DNA reads as TGCGCCAGCAAATATGTAGCGGGGGGAGTGACAGATACGCAGTATTTT.